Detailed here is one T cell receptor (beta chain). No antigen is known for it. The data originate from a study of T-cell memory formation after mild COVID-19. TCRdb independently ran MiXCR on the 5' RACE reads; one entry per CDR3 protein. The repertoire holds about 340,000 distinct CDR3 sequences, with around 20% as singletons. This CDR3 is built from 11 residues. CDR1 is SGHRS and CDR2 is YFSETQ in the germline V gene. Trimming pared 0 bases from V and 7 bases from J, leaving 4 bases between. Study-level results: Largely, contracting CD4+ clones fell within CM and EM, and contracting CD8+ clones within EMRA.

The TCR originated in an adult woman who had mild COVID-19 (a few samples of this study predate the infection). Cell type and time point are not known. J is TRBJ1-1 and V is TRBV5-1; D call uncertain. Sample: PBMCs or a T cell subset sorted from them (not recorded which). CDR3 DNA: TGCGCCAGCAGCTTGGCTGATGAAGCTTTCTTT. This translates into CASSLADEAFF.